The entry that follows covers one T cell receptor beta chain sequence. What it binds is unknown. Reverse transcription of extracted RNA yielded cDNA, which provided the sequencing template. Clones were read by immunoSEQ multiplex PCR, and TCRdb kept only the in-frame ones, dropping some. Counted here are about 160,000 clones, under 70% occurring once; the ten biggest clones make up roughly 0.85%. Described treatment: oral pan-JAK inhibitor, 5-10 mg twice daily. Researchers took lesional scalp punch biopsies and peripheral blood from people who were alopecia areata patients. The record originates from a study of CD8+ T cells in alopecia areata. Whole-study results and caveats: The study found tofacitinib significantly decreased scalp clonality and expanded CD8+ clones among the top 100.

The ends were cut back, 2 bases at V and 2 bases at J, with 12 bases in the middle. Per germline, CDR1 LGHNA and CDR2 YNFKEQ. The length of the CDR3 is 15 residues. The V gene is TRBV4-2, the J gene TRBJ1-1; a possible D gene is TRBD1 (6 bases). The starting material was CD4+ T cells sorted from blood, obtained at week 4, from a patient treated with tofacitinib. The clonotype originates from a human donor with alopecia areata. CDR3 nucleotide sequence: TGTGCCAGCAGCCAACACCGACAGGAAAACACTGAAGCTTTCTTT. Its protein product is CASSQHRQENTEAFF.